The source of this TCR beta chain is a study of cytomegalovirus exposure and HLA in healthy donors. Study-level findings and limits: In a later analysis, V- and J-gene trimming of beta chains associated with a DCLRE1C missense variant, replicated independently. Among donors in an Asian-associated ancestry cluster, a later analysis reportedly found fewer N-insertions than the approximately 700-donor mean. Researchers reported in a later analysis that common viral pathogens appeared linked to several top clusters. Productive rates of about 87% or about 30% were seen for most TCR beta V segments in an earlier analysis.

The germline CDR1 and CDR2 sequences are SEHNR and FQNEAQ (reference sequence). CDR3 length: 17 amino acids. PCR used 60 Vbeta primers and 13 Jbeta primers. Sequencing used immunoSEQ multiplex PCR; TCRdb keeps in-frame clones, though not all of them. The sample yields 100,000 to 150,000 clones, approximately 87% seen once. Points on this clone: Its target is unknown. One end of the junction is discordant with germline, which a read error may explain.

The chain recombines TRBV7-9 with TRBJ2-5; a weak D match, TRBD1 (6 bases). The receptor comes from a man aged 35 to 55 in good health and CMV-seronegative. The sequenced material came from PBMCs. In DNA, the CDR3 is TGTTCCAGCAGCTCTACCACCAACCCACAGGGTCAAGAGACCCAGTACTTC. The encoded protein is CSSSSTTNPQGQETQYF.